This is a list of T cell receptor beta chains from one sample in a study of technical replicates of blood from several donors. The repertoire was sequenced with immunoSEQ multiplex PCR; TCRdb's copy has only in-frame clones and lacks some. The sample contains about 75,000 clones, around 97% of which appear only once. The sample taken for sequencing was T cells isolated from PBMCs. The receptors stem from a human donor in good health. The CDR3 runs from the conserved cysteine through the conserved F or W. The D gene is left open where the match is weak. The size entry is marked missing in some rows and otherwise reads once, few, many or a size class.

cdr3_nt: TGTGCCAGCTCGGGGGTCATGGATGAGCAGTTCTTC; cdr3_aa: CASSGVMDEQFF; d_call: .; clone_size: .; j_call: TRBJ2-1; v_call: TRBV6-5
cdr3_nt: TGTGCCAGCAGCCAAGTCGACTCCCCAGAGACCCAGTACTTC; cdr3_aa: CASSQVDSPETQYF; d_call: .; clone_size: .; j_call: TRBJ2-5; v_call: TRBV4-2
cdr3_nt: TGTGCCAAGAAGCGGGAAGGGGACGAGCAGTACTTC; cdr3_aa: CAKKREGDEQYF; d_call: TRBD2; clone_size: .; j_call: TRBJ2-7; v_call: TRBV2
cdr3_nt: TGTGCCACCAGCCCCCGGACAGCGGTAGATTCACCCCTCCACTTT; cdr3_aa: CATSPRTAVDSPLHF; d_call: .; clone_size: .; j_call: TRBJ1-6; v_call: TRBV15
cdr3_nt: TGTGCCAGCAGTTACTCAACTACCCAGTACTTC; cdr3_aa: CASSYSTTQYF; d_call: .; clone_size: .; j_call: TRBJ2-5; v_call: TRBV6-5
cdr3_nt: TGTGCCAGCAGCTTAGACCGGGGGGTGCGGACCCAGTACTTC; cdr3_aa: CASSLDRGVRTQYF; d_call: TRBD2; clone_size: .; j_call: TRBJ2-5; v_call: TRBV11-2
cdr3_nt: TGCGCCAGCAGCTTGGGGTCTAGCGGGCGAATCAACACCGGGGAGCTGTTTTTT; cdr3_aa: CASSLGSSGRINTGELFF; d_call: TRBD2; clone_size: .; j_call: TRBJ2-2; v_call: TRBV5-1
cdr3_nt: TGTGCCAGCAGTGAAGACAGGGACGAGCAGTACTTC; cdr3_aa: CASSEDRDEQYF; d_call: .; clone_size: .; j_call: TRBJ2-7; v_call: TRBV2
cdr3_nt: TGTGCCAGCAGTTTATGGGGTGCGGGGGTCGGAACTGAAGCTTTCTTT; cdr3_aa: CASSLWGAGVGTEAFF; d_call: .; clone_size: .; j_call: TRBJ1-1; v_call: TRBV28
cdr3_nt: TGTGCCAGCAGCAAAACCCCCCCCACAGGGGATGGCTACACCTTC; cdr3_aa: CASSKTPPTGDGYTF; d_call: TRBD1; clone_size: .; j_call: TRBJ1-2; v_call: TRBV7-3
cdr3_nt: TGTGCCAGCAGTGCCCATCCCCCCAAACAGAGGAACACTGAAGCTTTCTTT; cdr3_aa: CASSAHPPKQRNTEAFF; d_call: .; clone_size: once; j_call: TRBJ1-1; v_call: TRBV6-1
cdr3_nt: TGTGCCAGCAGCCCCCGGCGGGGGAGTAATGAAAAACTGTTTTTT; cdr3_aa: CASSPRRGSNEKLFF; d_call: .; clone_size: .; j_call: TRBJ1-4; v_call: TRBV13
cdr3_nt: TGTGCCAGCAGCCTACGTCTAGCGGGGGGAGATACGCAGTATTTT; cdr3_aa: CASSLRLAGGDTQYF; d_call: TRBD2; clone_size: .; j_call: TRBJ2-3; v_call: TRBV28
cdr3_nt: TGTGCCAGCAGCCTGCGCCCGGTCGCTGAAGCTTTCTTT; cdr3_aa: CASSLRPVAEAFF; d_call: .; clone_size: once; j_call: TRBJ1-1; v_call: TRBV5-6
cdr3_nt: TGTGCCAGCAGTGAAGCGCGTCTAGCAGTCACCTACGAGCAGTACTTC; cdr3_aa: CASSEARLAVTYEQYF; d_call: .; clone_size: .; j_call: TRBJ2-7; v_call: TRBV2
cdr3_nt: TGCAGCGTCGGAGGGGGACTAGCGACCCCATACAATGAGCAGTTCTTC; cdr3_aa: CSVGGGLATPYNEQFF; d_call: TRBD2; clone_size: .; j_call: TRBJ2-1; v_call: TRBV29-1
cdr3_nt: TGTGCCAGCAGTCCTGCGGGACCAACCAACAATGAGCAGTTCTTC; cdr3_aa: CASSPAGPTNNEQFF; d_call: .; clone_size: .; j_call: TRBJ2-1; v_call: TRBV6-5
cdr3_nt: TGCAGCGTTGGGGTTGGACAGCTCAATCAGCCCCAGCATTTT; cdr3_aa: CSVGVGQLNQPQHF; d_call: .; clone_size: .; j_call: TRBJ1-5; v_call: TRBV29-1
cdr3_nt: TGTGCCAGCAGCTTCGTAAGCTCCTTCGACGAGCAGTACTTC; cdr3_aa: CASSFVSSFDEQYF; d_call: .; clone_size: once; j_call: TRBJ2-7; v_call: TRBV7-2
cdr3_nt: TGTGCCAGCAGTGAGGCAGAAAACACCATATATTTT; cdr3_aa: CASSEAENTIYF; d_call: .; clone_size: .; j_call: TRBJ1-3; v_call: TRBV6-1
cdr3_nt: TGCGCCAGCAGCTTGGGGGCAGGGGGCGCCTACGAGCAGTACTTC; cdr3_aa: CASSLGAGGAYEQYF; d_call: TRBD1; clone_size: .; j_call: TRBJ2-7; v_call: TRBV5-1
cdr3_nt: TGTGCCAGCAGCGAGCGACTAGTTAGCCCAGATACGCAGTATTTT; cdr3_aa: CASSERLVSPDTQYF; d_call: .; clone_size: .; j_call: TRBJ2-3; v_call: TRBV9
cdr3_nt: TGTGCCAGCTCACCGAATCCGGGACAGGAAATCACAGATACGCAGTATTTT; cdr3_aa: CASSPNPGQEITDTQYF; d_call: TRBD1; clone_size: .; j_call: TRBJ2-3; v_call: TRBV18
cdr3_nt: TGTGCCAGCGGACTGACTAGCGGGGGCTACGAGCAGTACTTC; cdr3_aa: CASGLTSGGYEQYF; d_call: TRBD2; clone_size: .; j_call: TRBJ2-7; v_call: TRBV4-2
cdr3_nt: TGTGCCAGCAGTTCGGGACAGCTCTACGAGCAGTACTTC; cdr3_aa: CASSSGQLYEQYF; d_call: TRBD1; clone_size: .; j_call: TRBJ2-7; v_call: TRBV28
cdr3_nt: TGTGCCAGCAGTTTGCAGGGGAGTTCACCCCTCCACTTT; cdr3_aa: CASSLQGSSPLHF; d_call: .; clone_size: .; j_call: TRBJ1-6; v_call: TRBV27
cdr3_nt: TGTGCCAGCAGTAGGACATCGCTGAGTGAAAAACTGTTTTTT; cdr3_aa: CASSRTSLSEKLFF; d_call: .; clone_size: .; j_call: TRBJ1-4; v_call: TRBV6-5
cdr3_nt: TGCGCCAGCAGCAAATCGGGACTAGCGGGGGGGGCCTACAATGAGCAGTTCTTC; cdr3_aa: CASSKSGLAGGAYNEQFF; d_call: TRBD2; clone_size: .; j_call: TRBJ2-1; v_call: TRBV5-1
cdr3_nt: TGCGCCAGCAGCCAAGATGGGAGCATAAATCAGCCCCAGCATTTT; cdr3_aa: CASSQDGSINQPQHF; d_call: .; clone_size: .; j_call: TRBJ1-5; v_call: TRBV4-1
cdr3_nt: TGTGCGCGGGAGTGGGTCACAGCTGGCTACACCTTC; cdr3_aa: CAREWVTAGYTF; d_call: .; clone_size: once; j_call: TRBJ1-2; v_call: TRBV21-1
cdr3_nt: TGTGCCAGCAGTCAAACCCATGGACAGGCCCATCAGCCCCAGCATTTT; cdr3_aa: CASSQTHGQAHQPQHF; d_call: TRBD1; clone_size: .; j_call: TRBJ1-5; v_call: TRBV11-2
cdr3_nt: TGTGCCAGCAGCCAAGAGACCCCGAGGACTAGCGGGAGGAATGAGCAGTTCTTC; cdr3_aa: CASSQETPRTSGRNEQFF; d_call: TRBD2; clone_size: .; j_call: TRBJ2-1; v_call: TRBV4-2
cdr3_nt: TGTGCCAGCAGCTTGGCCCCCGACATACGCGGCTACACCTTC; cdr3_aa: CASSLAPDIRGYTF; d_call: .; clone_size: .; j_call: TRBJ1-2; v_call: TRBV5-6
cdr3_nt: TGTGCCAGCAGTCCCCCGGGACAGATCGACGAGCAGTACTTC; cdr3_aa: CASSPPGQIDEQYF; d_call: TRBD1; clone_size: .; j_call: TRBJ2-7; v_call: TRBV27
cdr3_nt: TGTGCCAGCAGTTTCCAGACAGCCAGAAGCTCACCCCTCCACTTT; cdr3_aa: CASSFQTARSSPLHF; d_call: .; clone_size: few; j_call: TRBJ1-6; v_call: TRBV5-4
cdr3_nt: TGTGCCAGCAGCGCCGGGACAGGGGGCACTGAAGCTTTCTTT; cdr3_aa: CASSAGTGGTEAFF; d_call: TRBD1; clone_size: .; j_call: TRBJ1-1; v_call: TRBV9
cdr3_nt: TGTGCCAGCACCCCGCGGGGGCCAAGTATTAGCACAGATACGCAGTATTTT; cdr3_aa: CASTPRGPSISTDTQYF; d_call: .; clone_size: .; j_call: TRBJ2-3; v_call: TRBV28
cdr3_nt: TGTGCCAGCAGTACGGGAGGGCGCTACGAGCAGTACTTC; cdr3_aa: CASSTGGRYEQYF; d_call: TRBD2; clone_size: once; j_call: TRBJ2-7; v_call: TRBV2
cdr3_nt: TGTGCCAGTAGTTCCGGGACAGGGAGCTCCTACGAGCAGTACTTC; cdr3_aa: CASSSGTGSSYEQYF; d_call: TRBD1; clone_size: .; j_call: TRBJ2-7; v_call: TRBV19
cdr3_nt: TGTGCCAGCAGCGGCTTCGGGACTCCGGGCACTGAAGCTTTCTTT; cdr3_aa: CASSGFGTPGTEAFF; d_call: .; clone_size: .; j_call: TRBJ1-1; v_call: TRBV9
cdr3_nt: TGTGCCAGTAGTATAGTTTTTTTCGCGGGGCGGGGAACTGAAGCTTTCTTT; cdr3_aa: CASSIVFFAGRGTEAFF; d_call: .; clone_size: .; j_call: TRBJ1-1; v_call: TRBV19